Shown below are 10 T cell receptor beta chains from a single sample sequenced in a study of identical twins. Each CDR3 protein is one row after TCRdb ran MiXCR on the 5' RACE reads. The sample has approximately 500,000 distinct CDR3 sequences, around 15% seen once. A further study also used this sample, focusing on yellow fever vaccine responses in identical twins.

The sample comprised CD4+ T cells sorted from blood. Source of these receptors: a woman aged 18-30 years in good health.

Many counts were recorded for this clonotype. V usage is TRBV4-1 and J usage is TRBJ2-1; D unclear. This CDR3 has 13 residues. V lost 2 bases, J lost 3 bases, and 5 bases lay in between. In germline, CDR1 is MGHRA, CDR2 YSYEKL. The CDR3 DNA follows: TGCGCCAGCAGCCAATTGAGCTACAATGAGCAGTTCTTC. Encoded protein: CASSQLSYNEQFF.

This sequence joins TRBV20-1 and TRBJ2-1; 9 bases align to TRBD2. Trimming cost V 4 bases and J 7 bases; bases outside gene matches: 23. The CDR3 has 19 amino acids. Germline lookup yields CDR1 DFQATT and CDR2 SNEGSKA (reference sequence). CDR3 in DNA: TGCAGTGCTACAAAGACTAGCGGTTTGTCCAGGAGGTTTTTGAATGAGCAGTTCTTC. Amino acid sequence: CSATKTSGLSRRFLNEQFF.

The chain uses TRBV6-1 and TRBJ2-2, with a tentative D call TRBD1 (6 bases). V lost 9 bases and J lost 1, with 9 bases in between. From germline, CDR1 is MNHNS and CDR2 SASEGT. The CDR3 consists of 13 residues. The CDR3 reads CARGARNTGELFF. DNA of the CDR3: TGTGCCAGGGGGGCCAGGAACACCGGGGAGCTGTTTTTT.

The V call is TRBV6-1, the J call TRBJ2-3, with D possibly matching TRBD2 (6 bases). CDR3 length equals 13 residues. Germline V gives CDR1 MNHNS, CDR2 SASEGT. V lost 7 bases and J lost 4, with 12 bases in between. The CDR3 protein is CASTKLAPDTQYF. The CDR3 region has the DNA TGTGCCAGCACGAAACTAGCTCCAGATACGCAGTATTTT.

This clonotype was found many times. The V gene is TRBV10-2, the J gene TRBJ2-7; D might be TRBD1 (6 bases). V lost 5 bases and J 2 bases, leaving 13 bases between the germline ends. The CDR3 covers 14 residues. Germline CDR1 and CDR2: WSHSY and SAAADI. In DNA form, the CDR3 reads TGCGCCAGCAGTCCTGTGGACAGACCCTACGAGCAGTACTTC. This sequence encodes CASSPVDRPYEQYF.

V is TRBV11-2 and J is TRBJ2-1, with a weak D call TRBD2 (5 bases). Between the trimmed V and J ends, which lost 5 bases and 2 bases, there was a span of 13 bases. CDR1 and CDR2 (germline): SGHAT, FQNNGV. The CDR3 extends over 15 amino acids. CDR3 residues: CASSPKRVAYNEQFF. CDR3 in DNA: TGTGCCAGCAGCCCCAAGAGGGTAGCCTACAATGAGCAGTTCTTC.

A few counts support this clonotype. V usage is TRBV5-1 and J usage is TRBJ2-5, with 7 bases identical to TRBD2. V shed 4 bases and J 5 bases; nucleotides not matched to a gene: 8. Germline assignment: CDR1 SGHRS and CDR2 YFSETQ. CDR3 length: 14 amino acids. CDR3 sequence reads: CASSLGLVRETQYF. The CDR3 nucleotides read TGCGCCAGCAGCCTAGGACTAGTGAGGGAGACCCAGTACTTC.

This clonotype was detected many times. The CDR3 DNA reads as TGTGCCTCAACCCCCCTAGCGGGAGGAGACAATGAGCAGTTCTTC. It translates to CASTPLAGGDNEQFF. V gene TRBV2 combines with J gene TRBJ2-1, with 11 positions matching TRBD2. CDR3 length: 15 amino acids. Germline V gene data show CDR1 as SNHLY and CDR2 as FYNNEI. With 11 bases clipped from V and 5 bases from J, the junction kept 11 bases outside the gene matches.

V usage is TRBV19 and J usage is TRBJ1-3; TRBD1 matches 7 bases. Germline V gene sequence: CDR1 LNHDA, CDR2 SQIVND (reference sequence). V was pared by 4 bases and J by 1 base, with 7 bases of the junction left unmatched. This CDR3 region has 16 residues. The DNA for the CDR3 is TGTGCCAGTAGTAGAAACAGGGGAGTTTCTGGAAACACCATATATTTT. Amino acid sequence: CASSRNRGVSGNTIYF.

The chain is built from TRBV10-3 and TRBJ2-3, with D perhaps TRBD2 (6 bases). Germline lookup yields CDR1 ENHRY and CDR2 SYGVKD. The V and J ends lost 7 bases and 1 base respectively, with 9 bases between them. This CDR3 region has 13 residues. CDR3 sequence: CAITERGTDTQYF. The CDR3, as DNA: TGTGCCATCACCGAGCGGGGCACAGATACGCAGTATTTT.